This passage covers 3 T cell receptor beta chains from one sample sequenced in a study of beta chain features in type 1 diabetes. Findings and caveats of the study: Type 1 diabetes patients had TCRB CDR3s that were shorter (moderately but significantly so) in all four CD4+ subsets.

No antigen is known for these receptors. The sequenced template was cDNA made from the entire isolated RNA. Libraries were prepared by immunoSEQ multiplex PCR; TCRdb keeps only in-frame clonotypes and omits some of them. The sample lists 630,000 or so clones, more than 12% occurring once. The specimen sequenced was naive CD4+ T cells from blood. These receptors all come from a man between 18 and 29 years old with type 1 diabetes.

The CDR3 spells CASSVGERTGEQYF. For the CDR3, the DNA is TGTGCCAGCAGCGTAGGGGAGAGGACGGGGGAGCAGTACTTC. This rearrangement joins TRBV9 to TRBJ2-7; maybe TRBD2 (5 bases). The CDR3 consists of 14 residues. From germline, CDR1 is SGDLS and CDR2 YYNGEE. The V end lost 0 bases, the J end lost 7 bases, and 14 bases lay between the germline ends. The whole variable domain, remainder taken from reference TRBV9 and TRBJ2-7, is DSGVTQTPKHLITATGQRVTLRCSPRSGDLSVYWYQQSLDQGLQFLIQYYNGEERAKGNILERFSAQQFPDLHSELNLSSLELGDSALYFCASSVGERTGEQYFGPGTRLTVT.

This clone showed up just a few times. V and J are TRBV5-6 and TRBJ2-7, with 7 bases that match TRBD2. This CDR3 is 15 amino acids long. The germline V gene encodes CDR1 SGHDT and CDR2 YYEEEE. V lost 6 bases to trimming and J lost 4 bases; unmatched junction nucleotides: 13. The CDR3 spells CASIYRDGGRYEQYF. In nucleotides, the CDR3 is TGTGCCAGCATCTACCGGGACGGCGGGAGATACGAGCAGTACTTC.

This clone was observed a handful of times. The J gene is TRBJ2-3, the V gene TRBV10-3; TRBD2 matches at 8 bases. With 7 bases clipped from V and 3 bases from J, the junction kept 3 bases outside the gene matches. Germline V CDR1 and CDR2: ENHRY, SYGVKD. The CDR3 has 13 residues. The DNA of the CDR3 is TGTGCCATCACACCGGGGGGGACAGATACGCAGTATTTT. It codes for CAITPGGTDTQYF.